This T cell receptor beta chain appears in the sequencing data of a study of blood T cell repertoires in COVID-19. Profiling relied on immunoSEQ multiplex PCR, and the TCRdb table lists in-frame clones only, not all of them. This sample has some 310,000 clones, with about 90% found just once. J gave up 4 bases and V 3 bases, and 10 bases lay outside the gene matches. The CDR3 length is 16 residues. Germline CDR1 SGHRS, CDR2 YFSETQ. V usage is TRBV5-1 and J usage is TRBJ1-2; 9 bases match TRBD1. The sequence was obtained from a woman in her 40s with COVID-19, enrolled during active disease. The sequenced material came from peripheral blood. The CDR3 spells CASSSTGTGFGYGYTF. In DNA form, the CDR3 reads TGCGCCAGCAGCTCCACCGGGACAGGGTTTGGCTATGGCTACACCTTC.